This entry describes one TCR beta chain. No antigen is known for it. Primers included in the PCR were 60 Vbeta and 13 Jbeta primers. Here immunoSEQ multiplex PCR was the method, and the copy in TCRdb shows in-frame clones only, minus some. The table lists approximately 130,000 clones, approximately 84% of them singletons. These data are taken from a study of cytomegalovirus exposure and HLA in healthy donors. Findings and limits, study-wide: Association with HLA alleles at 0.05 false discovery rate was found for 15,000 to 20,000 TCR beta sequences in a later analysis. Researchers counted around 170 TCR beta chains as cytomegalovirus-associated. A later analysis found common viral pathogens apparently linked to several of the most significant clusters. Researchers reported that a few CMV-associated chains were confirmed in vitro as CMV antigen-specific.

Losses at the gene ends were 0 bases for V and 2 bases for J; bases not matched to a gene: 3. Germline assignment: CDR1 LNHNV and CDR2 YYDKDF (reference sequence). This CDR3 is 15 amino acids long. The V gene is TRBV15, the J gene TRBJ2-5, with 7 bases fitting TRBD2. Sequencing input: PBMCs. The source of this sequence is a boy aged 2 to 10 in good health and CMV-seronegative. The chain's CDR3 is CATSRDSGQQETQYF. The CDR3 nucleotides are TGTGCCACCAGCAGAGATAGCGGGCAGCAAGAGACCCAGTACTTC.